Listed below are T cell receptor beta chains from one sample, sequenced in a study of T cell responses to AZD1222 COVID-19 vaccine. TCRdb's copy holds only in-frame clones and misses some; the assay was immunoSEQ multiplex PCR. The sample has about 100,000 clones, about 90% seen once. The sample was peripheral blood, taken 28 days after the second AZD1222 dose. The source of these receptors is an adult who received the AZD1222 COVID-19 vaccine. Each CDR3 is given with its conserved first and last residue. The D gene is left open where the match is weak. Not every row has a clone size; where given, it reads once, few, many or a size class.

>TRBD1|once|TRBV29-1|TRBJ1-5
TGCAGCGTTATGATTGACAGGGGGCATCAGCCCCAGCATTTT
CSVMIDRGHQPQHF
>-|-|TRBV4-1|TRBJ2-2
TGCGCCAGCACCGACGTGGTGGGGGCGAACACCGGGGAGCTGTTTTTT
CASTDVVGANTGELFF
>TRBD1|-|TRBV11-2|TRBJ2-7
TGTGCCAGCAGCTTCTCGGGACAGGGGGCCTACGAGCAGTACTTC
CASSFSGQGAYEQYF
>-|-|TRBV5-4|TRBJ2-7
TGTGCCAGCAGCTTGGACAGAGACTACGAGCAGTACTTC
CASSLDRDYEQYF
>-|-|TRBV7-3|TRBJ1-6
TGTGCCAGCAGCTTAGGACAGAATTCACCCCTCCACTTT
CASSLGQNSPLHF
>TRBD1|-|TRBV3-1/TRBV3-2|TRBJ1-2
TGTGCCAGCAGCCAAGATCCAATCCGACAGGGTTCTAATGGCTACACCTTC
CASSQDPIRQGSNGYTF
>-|-|TRBV6-2/TRBV6-3|TRBJ1-6
TGTGCCAGCAGTTACCCGAGGGCAGGGGATTCACCCCTCCACTTT
CASSYPRAGDSPLHF
>-|-|TRBV6-2/TRBV6-3|TRBJ1-2
TGTGCCAGCAGTTACTCGACCAGGTTCGGCTATGGCTACACCTTC
CASSYSTRFGYGYTF
>-|once|TRBV4-2|TRBJ2-4
TGTGCCAGCAGCCAAGTTGGAACTAGGGAGAACATTCAGTACTTC
CASSQVGTRENIQYF
>-|-|TRBV3-1/TRBV3-2|TRBJ1-4
TGTGCCAGCAGCCAAGATAAGGGTTTCTCTAATGAAAAACTGTTTTTT
CASSQDKGFSNEKLFF
>-|few|TRBV7-9|TRBJ2-7
TGTGCCAGCAGCACGAGCTACGAGCAGTACTTC
CASSTSYEQYF
>TRBD2|few|TRBV2|TRBJ2-1
TGTGCCAGCAGTGTAGTGACTAGCGGCTACAATGAGCAGTTCTTC
CASSVVTSGYNEQFF